These 23 T cell receptor beta chains originate from one sample sequenced in a study of T cell repertoires in cytomegalovirus infection (dated by TCRdb to between 2018 and 2020). Taken with the paper, the label for treatment or condition translates to: in vitro stimulation with specific CMV peptide epitopes to enrich CMV-specific T cells. TCRdb shows the sequencer as Illumina HiSeq 1500. TCRdb reran the public reads through fastp at Q25 and MiXCR, keeping productive beta chains. Rows with one shared CDR3 protein collapse into an entry with the most common genes and DNA. This sample holds about 310,000 distinct CDR3 sequences; roughly 25% were observed only once. About 14% of the sample lies in the top ten. For these receptors, no antigen is known. The sample in question was cultured PBMCs, obtained from culture after CMV antigen stimulation. The receptors originated from a human donor in good health (CMV status not recorded). Some clones in this sample may be carry-over from other donors' samples.

This clonotype was counted once. The CDR3 does not close with the conserved phenylalanine or tryptophan, likely indicating a read error. The chain uses TRBV12-3 or TRBV12-4 and TRBJ2-3, with 7 bases matching TRBD1. This CDR3 is built from 14 residues. The J segment lost 2 bases and the V segment lost 6 bases, leaving 5 bases of the junction unmatched. The CDR3 loop is CASRAGTATDTQYS. CDR3 in DNA: TGTGCCAGCAGGGCCGGGACAGCCACAGATACGCAGTATTCT.

This clonotype was seen at least ten times. The chain recombines TRBV7-2 with TRBJ2-3, with 8 bases fitting TRBD2. Germline values: CDR1 SGHTA, CDR2 FQGNSA. Trimming cost V 5 bases and J 1 base; bases outside gene matches: 5. The CDR3 runs 15 residues. The CDR3 protein is CASSATSDRTDTQYF. The CDR3 coding sequence is TGTGCCAGCAGCGCGACTAGCGACCGCACAGATACGCAGTATTTT.

Notes on this clonotype: The junction shows a germline mismatch at one end, possibly a read error. The chain couples TRBV7-6 to TRBJ2-1, with D perhaps TRBD2 (5 bases). The germline CDR1 and CDR2 sequences are SGHVS and FNYEAQ. The CDR3 sequence is 15 residues long. The CDR3 protein is CASRLEVRSPGEQFF. The CDR3 DNA reads as TGTGCCAGCCGCTTAGAGGTCCGCTCTCCGGGGGAGCAGTTCTTC.

This clonotype was counted only a few times. The chain has TRBV12-3 or TRBV12-4 and TRBJ2-7; 9 nucleotides line up with TRBD1. The CDR3 contains 16 residues. V shed 6 bases, J shed 0 bases, and the junction held 9 bases outside the gene matches. CDR3 sequence reads: CASSPQGTGLSYEQYF. CDR3 coding DNA: TGTGCCAGCAGCCCGCAGGGGACAGGGCTCTCCTACGAGCAGTACTTC.

The chain uses TRBV19 and TRBJ2-4; D not certain. The ends were cut back, 4 bases at V and 4 bases at J, with 14 bases in the middle. Germline CDR1 LNHDA, CDR2 SQIVND (reference sequence). There are 15 residues in the CDR3. CDR3 in DNA: TGTGCCAGTAGTACGGTCACCACTCAGAAAAACATTCAGTACTTC. Its translation: CASSTVTTQKNIQYF. Drawing the rest from reference TRBV19 and TRBJ2-4, the complete variable domain is DGGITQSPKYLFRKEGQNVTLSCEQNLNHDAMYWYRQDPGQGLRLIYYSQIVNDFQKGDIAEGYSVSREKKESFPLTVTSAQKNPTAFYLCASSTVTTQKNIQYFGAGTRLSVL.

This clonotype was picked up many times. J is TRBJ2-3 and V is TRBV7-2, with 13 bases that match TRBD2. The CDR3 extends over 17 amino acids. The V segment lost 2 bases and the J segment 2 bases; nucleotides outside the gene matches: 4. Germline-derived CDR1 and CDR2 are SGHTA and FQGNSA. The CDR3 DNA follows: TGTGCCAGCAGCTTAAGACTAGCGGGAGGTGACACAGATACGCAGTATTTT. Its protein product is CASSLRLAGGDTDTQYF.

This clonotype was found a few times. The chain employs TRBV28 and TRBJ2-7, with D perhaps matching TRBD1 or TRBD2 (6 bases each). This CDR3 region has 17 residues. CDR1 is MDHEN, CDR2 SYDVKM, per germline. V lost 4 bases and J lost 0, with 19 bases in between. The CDR3 loop reads CASSSGGSGAFSYEQYF. CDR3 DNA sequence: TGTGCCAGCAGTTCCGGGGGATCGGGGGCGTTCTCCTACGAGCAGTACTTC. Based on the CDR3 plus reference TRBV28 and TRBJ2-7, the full variable domain is DVKVTQSSRYLVKRTGEKVFLECVQDMDHENMFWYRQDPGLGLRLIYFSYDVKMKEKGDIPEGYSVSREKKERFSLILESASTNQTSMYLCASSSGGSGAFSYEQYFGPGTRLTVT.

The rearrangement uses TRBV5-1 and TRBJ2-1; TRBD1 aligns across 11 bases. Germline V gene sequence: CDR1 SGHRS, CDR2 YFSETQ. The CDR3 is made up of 16 amino acids. V lost 0 bases to trimming and J lost 7 bases; unmatched junction nucleotides: 6. CDR3 in DNA: TGCGCCAGCAGCTTGGCCCGGGACAGGGGGAAGAATGAGCAGTTCTTC. It translates to CASSLARDRGKNEQFF.

This clonotype occurred a few times. The gene calls are TRBV7-2 and TRBJ2-1; D is unclear. The CDR3 sequence is 15 residues long. With 6 bases removed from V and 0 bases from J, the gap between germline ends came to 12 bases. Germline loops: CDR1 SGHTA, CDR2 FQGNSA. Written as DNA, the CDR3 is TGTGCCAGCAGACAAGACGGACCCTCCTACAATGAGCAGTTCTTC. Its translation is CASRQDGPSYNEQFF.

This clonotype showed up many times. The V and J genes are TRBV7-2 and TRBJ1-5; 8 positions agree with TRBD1. V was clipped by 7 bases and J by 4 bases; unmatched bases: 6. Germline V gene sequence: CDR1 SGHTA, CDR2 FQGNSA. The CDR3 has 14 amino acids. CDR3 nucleotides: TGTGCCAGCACCCCGGACAGGGTTAATCAGCCCCAGCATTTT. Protein: CASTPDRVNQPQHF.

This chain connects TRBV25-1 to TRBJ2-5, with D possibly being TRBD2 (5 bases). CDR1 is MGHDK, CDR2 SYGVNS, per germline. V lost 4 bases and J 5 bases, leaving 5 bases between the germline ends. CDR3 length: 11 residues. Here the CDR3 DNA reads TGTGCCAGCAGTGGGGAGGAGACCCAGTACTTC. Translation: CASSGEETQYF.

V and J are TRBV27 and TRBJ2-3; D is undetermined. The V and J ends lost 2 bases and 2 bases respectively, with 8 bases between them. Germline V gene data show CDR1 as MNHEY and CDR2 as SMNVEV (reference sequence). This CDR3 is 14 amino acids long. Here the CDR3 reads CASSLMGYTDTQYF. The CDR3 nucleotides are TGTGCCAGCAGTTTAATGGGCTACACAGATACGCAGTATTTT.

At least ten counts were recorded for this clonotype. V is TRBV7-6 and J is TRBJ2-5; no reliable D call. Trimming cost V 5 bases and J 7 bases, with 11 bases left between them. The CDR3 is 12 residues long. Germline values: CDR1 SGHVS, CDR2 FNYEAQ. The CDR3 coding sequence is TGTGCCAGCAGCCCAACCTTAGGGACCCAGTACTTC. It translates to CASSPTLGTQYF.

V and J are TRBV12-3 or TRBV12-4 and TRBJ1-5, with D uncertain. V was pared by 6 bases and J by 0 bases, with 6 bases between. The CDR3 runs 13 residues. DNA of the CDR3: TGTGCCAGCAGGGAATATAGCAATCAGCCCCAGCATTTT. It specifies CASREYSNQPQHF.

This sequence joins TRBV12-5 and TRBJ2-1, with no clear D. Trimming cost V 5 bases and J 10 bases, with 12 bases left between them. This CDR3 region has 12 residues. Germline assignment: CDR1 LGHNT and CDR2 FRNRAP. The DNA of the CDR3 is TGTGCTAGTGGTACCCTGGAGAGGGAGCAGTTCTTC. It codes for CASGTLEREQFF. Full variable domain (outside the CDR3, taken from reference TRBV12-5 and TRBJ2-1): DARVTQTPRHKVTEMGQEVTMRCQPILGHNTVFWYRQTMMQGLELLAYFRNRAPLDDSGMPKDRFSAEMPDATLATLKIQPSEPRDSAVYFCASGTLEREQFFGPGTRLTVL.

This clonotype appeared many times. The chain carries TRBV6-1 and TRBJ2-5, with 11 bases matching TRBD2. Germline V gene sequence: CDR1 MNHNS, CDR2 SASEGT. Unmatched junction bases numbered 14, after V lost 5 bases and J lost 3 bases. The CDR3 has 18 amino acids. The CDR3 loop reads CASSSSGRVERPKETQYF. The CDR3 nucleotides are TGTGCCAGCAGTAGTAGCGGGAGGGTGGAAAGGCCAAAAGAGACCCAGTACTTC.

V gene TRBV19 combines with J gene TRBJ2-1; 10 nucleotides match TRBD2. The V segment lost 5 bases and the J segment 2 bases; nucleotides outside the gene matches: 6. The CDR3 is 16 residues long. CDR1 is LNHDA, CDR2 SQIVND, per germline (reference sequence). CDR3: CASSATLAGAYNEQFF. The CDR3 nucleotides read TGTGCCAGTAGTGCAACTCTAGCGGGGGCCTACAATGAGCAGTTCTTC.

This CDR3 reads CASSLVIRDRGRNTEAFF. CDR3 coding DNA: TGTGCCAGCAGCTTGGTAATTCGGGACAGGGGGCGGAACACTGAAGCTTTCTTT. J is TRBJ1-1 and V is TRBV7-2, with TRBD1 identical over 12 bases. Germline loops: CDR1 SGHTA, CDR2 FQGNSA. V trimming: 3 bases; J trimming: 1 base; junction bases outside the gene matches: 9. The CDR3 extends over 18 amino acids.

The genes are TRBV11-3 and TRBJ1-1; the match to TRBD1 covers 9 bases. Germline loops: CDR1 SGHNT, CDR2 YENEEA. With V trimmed by 4 bases and J by 6 bases, 6 bases remained unmatched. The CDR3 totals 14 residues. CDR3 sequence (DNA): TGTGCCAGCAGCTCCGGACAGGGGTTCGCTGAAGCTTTCTTT. Amino acids: CASSSGQGFAEAFF. Full variable domain (rest looked up from reference TRBV11-3 and TRBJ1-1): EAGVVQSPRYKIIEKKQPVAFWCNPISGHNTLYWYLQNLGQGPELLIRYENEEAVDDSQLPKDRFSAERLKGVDSTLKIQPAELGDSAVYLCASSSGQGFAEAFFGQGTRLTVV.

The V gene is TRBV28, the J gene TRBJ2-7; 7 bases are a match to TRBD2. V lost 6 bases to trimming and J lost 0 bases; unmatched junction nucleotides: 8. Per germline, CDR1 MDHEN and CDR2 SYDVKM. This CDR3 region has 15 residues. Here the CDR3 reads CASRPGPGGSYEQYF. CDR3 bases: TGTGCCAGCAGACCTGGTCCGGGGGGCTCCTACGAGCAGTACTTC.

This clonotype has ten or more counts. V gene TRBV7-2 combines with J gene TRBJ2-5; TRBD2 agrees at 11 bases. CDR1 is SGHTA and CDR2 is FQGNSA in the germline V gene. The V segment lost 2 bases and the J segment 5 bases; nucleotides outside the gene matches: 1. CDR3 length equals 14 residues. CDR3 sequence reads: CASSLTSGSETQYF. DNA for the CDR3: TGTGCCAGCAGCTTAACTAGCGGGAGTGAGACCCAGTACTTC.

This chain links TRBV4-1 with TRBJ2-1; 12 bases agree with TRBD2. Germline-derived CDR1 and CDR2 are MGHRA and YSYEKL. The trim removed 3 bases at V and 2 bases at J, leaving 5 bases unmatched. The CDR3 extends over 17 amino acids. The CDR3 DNA reads as TGCGCCAGCAGCCAGACGACTAGCGGGAGAACCTACAATGAGCAGTTCTTC. It translates to CASSQTTSGRTYNEQFF.

V gene TRBV7-2 combines with J gene TRBJ1-1; a weak D match, TRBD1 (5 bases). V was shortened by 1 base and J by 3 bases, with 9 bases between the two germline ends. The CDR3 loop spans 14 amino acids. Germline CDR1 and CDR2: SGHTA and FQGNSA. CDR3 sequence reads: CASSLDLGDTEAFF. The CDR3 nucleotides read TGTGCCAGCAGCTTAGATCTGGGGGACACTGAAGCTTTCTTT.